This paragraph reports one TCR beta chain. Its specificity is not known. The sample comes from a study of T cells in localized non-small cell lung cancer. Overall study results and limits: Sequencing, confined to only one tumor region, leaves heterogeneity possible. Uninvolved adjacent lung showed the highest T cell clonality, exceeding tumor.

The CDR3 extends over 15 amino acids. The V end was cut by 0 bases, the J end by 9 bases, with 12 bases between. The V gene's germline CDR1 is MNHEY and CDR2 SVGAGI. Clones were read by immunoSEQ multiplex PCR, and TCRdb kept only the in-frame ones, dropping some. The table shows around 39,000 clones, with around nine tenths occurring only once. This clonotype originated in a woman aged 35 to 69 with stage I lung adenocarcinoma. The chain employs TRBV6-5 and TRBJ1-6; D remains unclear. Sequencing used peripheral blood, obtained before any cancer treatment. The CDR3: CASSYSGKRGSPLHF. CDR3 in DNA: TGTGCCAGCAGTTACTCAGGCAAAAGAGGTTCACCCCTCCACTTT.